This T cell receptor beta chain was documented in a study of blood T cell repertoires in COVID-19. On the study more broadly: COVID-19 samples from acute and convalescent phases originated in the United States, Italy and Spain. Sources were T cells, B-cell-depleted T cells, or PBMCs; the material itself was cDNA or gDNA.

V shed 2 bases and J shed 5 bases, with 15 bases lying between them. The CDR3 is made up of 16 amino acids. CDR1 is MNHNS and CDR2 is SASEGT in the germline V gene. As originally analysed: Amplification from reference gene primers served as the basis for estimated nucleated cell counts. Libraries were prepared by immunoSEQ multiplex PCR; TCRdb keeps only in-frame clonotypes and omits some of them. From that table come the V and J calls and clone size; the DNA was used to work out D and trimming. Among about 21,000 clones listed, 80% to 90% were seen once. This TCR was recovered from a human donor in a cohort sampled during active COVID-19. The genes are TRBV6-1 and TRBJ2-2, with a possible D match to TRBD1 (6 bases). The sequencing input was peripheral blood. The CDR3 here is CASSEISGALTGELFF. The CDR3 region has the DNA TGTGCCAGCAGTGAAATTTCAGGGGCATTGACCGGGGAGCTGTTTTTT.